The 19 T cell receptor beta chains in this list originate from one sample, sequenced in a study of blood T cell repertoires in COVID-19. Repertoires were generated with immunoSEQ multiplex PCR, while TCRdb's copy carries only in-frame clones and drops some. The sample yields under 150,000 clones, roughly 80% seen once. The source material was peripheral blood. These receptors originate from a woman in her 40s with active or convalescent COVID-19.

This chain connects TRBV28 to TRBJ2-1; the D gene is possibly TRBD2 (5 bases). CDR3 length: 11 amino acids. The V gene lost 5 bases and the J gene lost 10 bases, with 9 bases spanning the gap. Germline values: CDR1 MDHEN, CDR2 SYDVKM. This chain's CDR3 is CASSRGWEQFF. CDR3 bases: TGTGCCAGCAGTCGCGGGTGGGAGCAGTTCTTC.

The chain recombines TRBV27 with TRBJ2-7; possibly TRBD2 for D (6 bases). Germline CDR1 reads MNHEY; CDR2 reads SMNVEV (reference sequence). CDR3 length equals 13 residues. Trimming took 3 bases from V and 0 from J, leaving 6 bases between them. The CDR3 nucleotides read TGTGCCAGCAGTTTGGGGGGCTCCTACGAGCAGTACTTC. As protein: CASSLGGSYEQYF.

The rearrangement uses TRBV6-6 and TRBJ1-4; 7 positions agree with TRBD1. The germline V gene has CDR1 MNHNY and CDR2 SVGAGI (reference sequence). The CDR3 totals 18 residues. Trimming at V came to 5 bases and at J to 4 bases, leaving 16 bases not matched to a gene. CDR3 loop: CASSRARRVDRDNEKLFF. In nucleotides, the CDR3 is TGTGCCAGCAGTCGGGCCCGACGTGTCGACAGGGATAATGAAAAACTGTTTTTT.

The chain uses TRBV11-2 and TRBJ2-5; D unresolved. Germline CDR1 reads SGHAT; CDR2 reads FQNNGV. V lost 0 bases to trimming and J lost 5 bases, with 10 bases between them. This CDR3 has 14 residues. The CDR3 sequence is CASSLEPAAETQYF. The CDR3 DNA sequence: TGTGCCAGCAGCTTAGAGCCCGCGGCGGAGACCCAGTACTTC.

CDR3 in amino acids: CASSFPTGTGGENIQYF. CDR3 sequence (DNA): TGTGCCAGCAGCTTCCCAACCGGGACAGGGGGTGAAAACATTCAGTACTTC. The chain couples TRBV11-2 to TRBJ2-4, with TRBD1 identical over 11 bases. Germline V CDR1 and CDR2: SGHAT, FQNNGV. The CDR3 extends over 17 amino acids. The trim removed 3 bases at V and 5 bases at J, leaving 9 bases unmatched.

The V gene is TRBV5-5, the J gene TRBJ2-3; 9 bases match TRBD2. Trimming removed 4 bases from V and 5 bases from J; junction bases left unmatched: 5. The CDR3 loop spans 14 amino acids. From germline, CDR1 is SGHKS and CDR2 YYEKEE (reference sequence). In DNA form, the CDR3 reads TGTGCCAGCAGCCCCGGCGGGGGGGAAGATACGCAGTATTTT. Amino acids: CASSPGGGEDTQYF.

CDR3 region: CATSEGANSNQPQHF. The DNA of the CDR3 is TGTGCCACCAGTGAAGGAGCGAATAGCAATCAGCCCCAGCATTTT. The chain employs TRBV24-1 and TRBJ1-5; D remains ambiguous. V was clipped by 4 bases and J by 0 bases, with 9 bases between them. The CDR3 is 15 amino acids. CDR1 and CDR2 from the germline V gene are KGHDR and SFDVKD.

V is TRBV2 and J is TRBJ2-7; 8 bases agree with TRBD2. The CDR3 is made up of 15 amino acids. Germline V lookup: CDR1 SNHLY, CDR2 FYNNEI. J was trimmed by 0 bases and V by 7 bases; bases with no gene match: 8. CDR3 residues: CASTLGLEASYEQYF. The CDR3 DNA sequence: TGTGCCAGCACGCTGGGACTAGAGGCCTCCTACGAGCAGTACTTC.

The V gene is TRBV28, the J gene TRBJ2-3, with a weak D call TRBD2 (5 bases). Trimming left V 2 bases short and J 8 bases short, with 17 bases between. Germline CDR1 MDHEN, CDR2 SYDVKM. The CDR3 spans 15 residues. CDR3 coding DNA: TGTGCCAGCAGTTTAGGCTCACACGGGGTCCGTACGCAGTATTTT. Translating it yields CASSLGSHGVRTQYF.

The CDR3 DNA is TGTGCCAGCAGCCTACGGGATTTGGAAACCGGGGAGCTGTTTTTT. It encodes CASSLRDLETGELFF. This chain connects TRBV11-3 to TRBJ2-2; D possibly corresponds to TRBD2 (5 bases). V shed 5 bases and J shed 5 bases, with 15 bases lying between them. Germline V gene sequence: CDR1 SGHNT, CDR2 YENEEA. This CDR3 spans 15 amino acids.

CDR3 coding DNA: TGCAGTCGCCCGGACAGCCGGGGCTACACCTTC. Amino acids: CSRPDSRGYTF. The chain uses TRBV20-1 and TRBJ1-2; TRBD1 is a possible D gene (6 bases). Trimming took 8 bases from V and 8 from J, leaving 15 bases between them. CDR1 is DFQATT, CDR2 SNEGSKA, per germline (reference sequence). The length of the CDR3 is 11 residues.

The V and J genes are TRBV2 and TRBJ2-2; weak D call: TRBD1 (5 bases). Trimming pared 2 bases from V and 2 bases from J, leaving 6 bases between. CDR3 length: 14 amino acids. Germline assignment: CDR1 SNHLY and CDR2 FYNNEI. The CDR3 nucleotides are TGTGCCAGCAGTGAACAGGGAAACACCGGGGAGCTGTTTTTT. Residues: CASSEQGNTGELFF.

This chain joins TRBV6-6 and TRBJ1-3, with 8 bases that match TRBD1. This CDR3 contains 13 residues. Trimming at V came to 5 bases and at J to 8 bases, leaving 5 bases not matched to a gene. Germline CDR1 MNHNY, CDR2 SVGAGI (reference sequence). The CDR3 spells CASSDRGGDTIYF. CDR3 DNA: TGTGCCAGCAGTGACAGGGGTGGGGACACCATATATTTT.

The chain couples TRBV3-1 (or the pseudogene TRBV3-2) to TRBJ2-5; D unclear. With 4 bases removed from V and 5 bases from J, the gap between germline ends came to 29 bases. This CDR3 is built from 19 residues. Germline V gene lookup returns CDR1 LGHDT and CDR2 YNNKEL (reference sequence). Here the CDR3 reads CASSLPPTPEGEAQETQYF. CDR3 nucleotides: TGTGCCAGCAGCCTACCTCCAACTCCGGAAGGCGAAGCACAGGAGACCCAGTACTTC.

This clone was counted between two and nine times. The V gene is TRBV30, the J gene TRBJ1-1; a weak D match, TRBD1 (6 bases). This CDR3 spans 15 amino acids. The germline V gene has CDR1 GTSNPN and CDR2 SVGIG (reference sequence). V dropped 3 bases and J dropped 5 bases, with 19 bases sitting between them. The CDR3 DNA reads as TGTGCCTGGAGGGACGACATACAGGGAGGGACTGAAGCTTTCTTT. It is translated as CAWRDDIQGGTEAFF.

For this clone: At one end the junction does not follow the germline gene, possibly because of a read error. J is TRBJ2-1 and V is TRBV3-1 (or the pseudogene TRBV3-2); 9 bases align to TRBD1. The CDR3 runs 14 residues. The germline CDR1 and CDR2 sequences are LGHDT and YNNKEL (reference sequence). CDR3 in DNA: TGTGCCAGCAGCCAGTCCAGGAGGACAGGGGAACCCGTCTTC. Translating it yields CASSQSRRTGEPVF.

The rearrangement joins TRBV27 to TRBJ1-3; TRBD1 matches 9 bases. V lost 0 bases and J lost 4; bases outside the gene matches: 4. CDR3 length: 16 amino acids. Germline CDR1 and CDR2: MNHEY and SMNVEV (reference sequence). CDR3 residues: CASSLSTGGFGNTIYF. CDR3 in DNA: TGTGCCAGCAGTTTATCGACAGGGGGATTCGGAAACACCATATATTTT.

This chain connects TRBV28 to TRBJ2-1; D not certain. V was shortened by 5 bases and J by 8 bases, with 19 bases between the two germline ends. CDR1 is MDHEN and CDR2 is SYDVKM in the germline V gene. The CDR3 has 15 residues. This CDR3 is CASSATSDLKDEQFF. CDR3 nucleotide sequence: TGTGCCAGCAGTGCTACCAGCGACCTGAAGGATGAGCAGTTCTTC.

In nucleotides, the CDR3 is TGTGCCAGCAGTTTAACCGGGACAGGCTCATCCTACGAGCAGTACTTC. It translates to CASSLTGTGSSYEQYF. The chain recombines TRBV6-2 or TRBV6-3 with TRBJ2-7; 8 nucleotides line up with TRBD1. Germline CDR1 MNHEY, CDR2 SVGEGT. CDR3 length: 16 amino acids. The junction had 9 bases not matched to a gene; V was cut back by 4 bases and J by 1 base.